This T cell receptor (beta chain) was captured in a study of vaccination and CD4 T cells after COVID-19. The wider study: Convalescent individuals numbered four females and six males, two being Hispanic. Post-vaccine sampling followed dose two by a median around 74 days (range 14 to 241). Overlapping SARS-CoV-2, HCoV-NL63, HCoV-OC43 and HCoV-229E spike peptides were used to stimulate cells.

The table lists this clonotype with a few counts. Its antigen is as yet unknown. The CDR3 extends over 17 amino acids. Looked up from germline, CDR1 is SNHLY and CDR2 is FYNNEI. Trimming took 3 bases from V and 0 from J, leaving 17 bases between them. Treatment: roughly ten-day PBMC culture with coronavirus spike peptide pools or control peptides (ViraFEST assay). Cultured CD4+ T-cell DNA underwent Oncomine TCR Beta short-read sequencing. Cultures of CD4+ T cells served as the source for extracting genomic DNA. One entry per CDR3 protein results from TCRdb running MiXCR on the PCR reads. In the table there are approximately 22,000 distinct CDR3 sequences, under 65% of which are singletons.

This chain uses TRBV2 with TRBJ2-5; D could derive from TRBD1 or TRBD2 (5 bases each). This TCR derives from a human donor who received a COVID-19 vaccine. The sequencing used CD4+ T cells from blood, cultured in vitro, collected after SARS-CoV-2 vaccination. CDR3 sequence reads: CASSDGAETKYQETQYF. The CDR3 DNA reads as TGTGCCAGCAGTGACGGGGCAGAAACTAAGTACCAAGAGACCCAGTACTTC.